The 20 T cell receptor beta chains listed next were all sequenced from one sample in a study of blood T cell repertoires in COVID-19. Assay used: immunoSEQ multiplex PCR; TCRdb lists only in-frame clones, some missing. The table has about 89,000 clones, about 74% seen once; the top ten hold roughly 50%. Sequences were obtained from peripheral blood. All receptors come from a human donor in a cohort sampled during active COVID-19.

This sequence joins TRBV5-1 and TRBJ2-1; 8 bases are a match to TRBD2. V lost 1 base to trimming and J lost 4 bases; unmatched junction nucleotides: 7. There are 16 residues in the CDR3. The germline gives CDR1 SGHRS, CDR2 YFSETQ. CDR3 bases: TGCGCCAGCAGCTTGATCGCGGGAGGAGGATACAATGAGCAGTTCTTC. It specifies CASSLIAGGGYNEQFF.

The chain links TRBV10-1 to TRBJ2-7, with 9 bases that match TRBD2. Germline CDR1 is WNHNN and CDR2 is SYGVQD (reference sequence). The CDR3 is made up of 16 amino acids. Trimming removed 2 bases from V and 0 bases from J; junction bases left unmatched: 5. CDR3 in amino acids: CASSESLAGSSYEQYF. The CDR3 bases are TGCGCCAGCAGTGAGAGCCTAGCGGGGAGCTCCTACGAGCAGTACTTC.

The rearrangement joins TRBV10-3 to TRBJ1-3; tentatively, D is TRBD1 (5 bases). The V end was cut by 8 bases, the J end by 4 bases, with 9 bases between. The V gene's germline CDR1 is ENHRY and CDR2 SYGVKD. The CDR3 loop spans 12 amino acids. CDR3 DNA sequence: TGTGCCATCGGGACTCAGGGAAACACCATATATTTT. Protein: CAIGTQGNTIYF.

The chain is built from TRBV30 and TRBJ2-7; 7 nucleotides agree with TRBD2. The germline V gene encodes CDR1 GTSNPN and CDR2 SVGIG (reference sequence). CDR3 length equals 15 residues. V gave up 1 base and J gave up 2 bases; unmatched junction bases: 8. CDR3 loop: CAWSGMGTTTYEQYF. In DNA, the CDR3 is TGTGCCTGGAGTGGGATGGGGACTACTACCTACGAGCAGTACTTC.

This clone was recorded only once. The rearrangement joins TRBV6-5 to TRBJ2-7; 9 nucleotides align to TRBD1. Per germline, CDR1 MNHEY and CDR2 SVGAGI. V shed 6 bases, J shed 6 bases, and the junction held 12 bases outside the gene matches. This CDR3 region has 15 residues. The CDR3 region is CASSVTGTGPFEQYF. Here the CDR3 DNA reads TGTGCCAGCAGCGTCACCGGGACAGGGCCTTTCGAGCAGTACTTC.

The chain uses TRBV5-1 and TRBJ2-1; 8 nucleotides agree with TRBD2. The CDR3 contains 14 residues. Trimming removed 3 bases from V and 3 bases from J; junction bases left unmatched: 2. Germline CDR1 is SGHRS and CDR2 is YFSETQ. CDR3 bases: TGCGCCAGCAGCTCCGGGACTAGCTACAATGAGCAGTTCTTC. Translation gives CASSSGTSYNEQFF.

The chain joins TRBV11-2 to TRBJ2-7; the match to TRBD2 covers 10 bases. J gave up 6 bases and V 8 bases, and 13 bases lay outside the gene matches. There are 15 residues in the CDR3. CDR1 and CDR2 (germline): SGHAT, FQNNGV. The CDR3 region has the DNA TGTGCCAGCGCCGAGAACCTAGCGGGAGTACGCGAGCAGTACTTC. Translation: CASAENLAGVREQYF.

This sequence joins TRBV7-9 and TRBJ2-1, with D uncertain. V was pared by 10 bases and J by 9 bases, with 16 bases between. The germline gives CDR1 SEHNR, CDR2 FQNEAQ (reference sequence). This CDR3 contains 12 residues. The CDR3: CANEIEESEQFF. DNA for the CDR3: TGTGCCAACGAGATCGAGGAGAGTGAGCAGTTCTTC. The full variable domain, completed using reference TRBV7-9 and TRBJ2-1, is DTGVSQNPRHKITKRGQNVTFRCDPISEHNRLYWYRQTLGQGPEFLTYFQNEAQLEKSRLLSDRFSAERPKGSFSTLEIQRTEQGDSAMYLCANEIEESEQFFGPGTRLTVL.

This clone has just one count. In DNA form, the CDR3 reads TGTGCCAGCAGTTTCTCGGACAGGGGCTTCTTTGAGATCCCCAACACTGAAGCTTTCTTT. Translating it yields CASSFSDRGFFEIPNTEAFF. V usage is TRBV28 and J usage is TRBJ1-1, with 9 bases fitting TRBD1. The germline V gene has CDR1 MDHEN and CDR2 SYDVKM. With 3 bases clipped from V and 2 bases from J, the junction kept 19 bases outside the gene matches. This CDR3 is built from 20 residues.

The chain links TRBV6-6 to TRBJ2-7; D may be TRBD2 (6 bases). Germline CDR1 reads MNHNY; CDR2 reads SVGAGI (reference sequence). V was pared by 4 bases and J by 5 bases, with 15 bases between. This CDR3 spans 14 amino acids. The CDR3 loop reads CASSSSTRNHEQYF. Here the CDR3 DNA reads TGTGCCAGCAGTTCGTCGACTAGAAACCACGAGCAGTACTTC.

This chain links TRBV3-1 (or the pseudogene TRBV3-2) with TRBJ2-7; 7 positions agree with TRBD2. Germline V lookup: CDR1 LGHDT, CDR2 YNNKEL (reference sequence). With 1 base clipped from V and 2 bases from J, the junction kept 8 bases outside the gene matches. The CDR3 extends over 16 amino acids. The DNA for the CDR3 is TGTGCCAGCAGCCAAGTTTCTAGCGGAGTCCCCTACGAGCAGTACTTC. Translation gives CASSQVSSGVPYEQYF.

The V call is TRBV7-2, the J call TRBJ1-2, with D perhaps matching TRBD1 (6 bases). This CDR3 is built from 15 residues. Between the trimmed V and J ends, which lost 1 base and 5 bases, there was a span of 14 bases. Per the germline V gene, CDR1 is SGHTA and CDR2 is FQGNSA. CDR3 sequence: CASSLEDSGIYGYTF. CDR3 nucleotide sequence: TGTGCCAGCAGCTTAGAGGACAGTGGGATTTATGGCTACACCTTC.

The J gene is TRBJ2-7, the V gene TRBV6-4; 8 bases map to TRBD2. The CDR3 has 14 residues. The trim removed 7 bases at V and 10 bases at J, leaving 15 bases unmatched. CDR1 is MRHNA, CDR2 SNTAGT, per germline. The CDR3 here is CASTGGAGGPGQYF. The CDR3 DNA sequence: TGTGCCAGCACAGGAGGGGCGGGAGGCCCTGGTCAGTACTTC.

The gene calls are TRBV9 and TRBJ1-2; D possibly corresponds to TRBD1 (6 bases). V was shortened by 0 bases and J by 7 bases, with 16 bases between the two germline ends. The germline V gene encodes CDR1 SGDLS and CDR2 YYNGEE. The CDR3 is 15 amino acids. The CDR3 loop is CASSVEPLQGPGYTF. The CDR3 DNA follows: TGTGCCAGCAGCGTAGAGCCCCTCCAGGGGCCTGGCTACACCTTC. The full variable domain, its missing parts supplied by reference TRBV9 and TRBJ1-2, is DSGVTQTPKHLITATGQRVTLRCSPRSGDLSVYWYQQSLDQGLQFLIQYYNGEERAKGNILERFSAQQFPDLHSELNLSSLELGDSALYFCASSVEPLQGPGYTFGSGTRLTVV.

In nucleotides, the CDR3 is TGTGCCAGTGAGCGGGATCCGAACACCGGGGAGCTGTTTTTT. This translates into CASERDPNTGELFF. The chain couples TRBV28 to TRBJ2-2; 7 nucleotides agree with TRBD2. Germline V gene sequence: CDR1 MDHEN, CDR2 SYDVKM. V lost 9 bases to trimming and J lost 0 bases; unmatched junction nucleotides: 4. The CDR3 length is 14 residues.

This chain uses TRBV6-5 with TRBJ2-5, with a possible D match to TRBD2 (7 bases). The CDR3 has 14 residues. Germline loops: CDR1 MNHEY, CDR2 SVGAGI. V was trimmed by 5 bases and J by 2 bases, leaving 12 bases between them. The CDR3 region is CASSLGGAQETQYF. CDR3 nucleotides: TGTGCCAGCAGTCTGGGGGGGGCTCAAGAGACCCAGTACTTC.

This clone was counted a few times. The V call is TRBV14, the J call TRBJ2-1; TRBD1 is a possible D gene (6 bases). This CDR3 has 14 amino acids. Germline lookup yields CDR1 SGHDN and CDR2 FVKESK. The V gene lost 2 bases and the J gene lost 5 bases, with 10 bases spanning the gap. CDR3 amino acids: CASSQTTGHNEQFF. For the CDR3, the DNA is TGTGCCAGCAGCCAAACCACAGGGCACAATGAGCAGTTCTTC.

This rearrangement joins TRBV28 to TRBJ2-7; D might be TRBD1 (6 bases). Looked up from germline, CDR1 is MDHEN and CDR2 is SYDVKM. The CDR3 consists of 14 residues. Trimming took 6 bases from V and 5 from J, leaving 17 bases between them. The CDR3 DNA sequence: TGTGCCAGCAGGACAACCAGGGGTAAGAACGAGCAGTACTTC. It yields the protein CASRTTRGKNEQYF.

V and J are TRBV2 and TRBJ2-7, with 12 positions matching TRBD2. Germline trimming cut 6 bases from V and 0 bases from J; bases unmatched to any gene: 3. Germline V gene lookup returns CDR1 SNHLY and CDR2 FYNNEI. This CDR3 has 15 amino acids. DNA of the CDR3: TGTGCCAGCAGGAGGGGACTAGCGGGCTCCTACGAGCAGTACTTC. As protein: CASRRGLAGSYEQYF.

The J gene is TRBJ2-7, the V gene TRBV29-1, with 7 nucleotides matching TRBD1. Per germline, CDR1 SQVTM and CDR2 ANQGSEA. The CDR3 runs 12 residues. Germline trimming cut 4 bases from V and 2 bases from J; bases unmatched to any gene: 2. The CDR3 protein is CSVGTGPYEQYF. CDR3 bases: TGCAGCGTTGGGACAGGTCCCTACGAGCAGTACTTC.